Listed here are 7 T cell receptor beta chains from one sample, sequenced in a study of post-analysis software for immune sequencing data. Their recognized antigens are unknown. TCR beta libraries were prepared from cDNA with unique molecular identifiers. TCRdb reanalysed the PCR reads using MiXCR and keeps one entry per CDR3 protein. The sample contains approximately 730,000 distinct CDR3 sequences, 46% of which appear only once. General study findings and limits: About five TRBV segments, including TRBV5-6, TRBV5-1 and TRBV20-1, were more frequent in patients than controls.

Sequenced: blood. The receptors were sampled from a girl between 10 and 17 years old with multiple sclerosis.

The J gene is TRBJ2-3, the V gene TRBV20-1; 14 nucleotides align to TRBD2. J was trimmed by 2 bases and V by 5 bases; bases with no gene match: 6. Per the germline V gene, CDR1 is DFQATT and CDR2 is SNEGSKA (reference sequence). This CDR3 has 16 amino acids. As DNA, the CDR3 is TGCAGTGCTGAGGGGGGACTAGCGGGAGACACAGATACGCAGTATTTT. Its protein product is CSAEGGLAGDTDTQYF.

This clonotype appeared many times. The CDR3 loop is CASSLRGVSTDTQYF. As DNA, the CDR3 is TGCGCCAGCAGCTTGCGGGGGGTCTCCACAGATACGCAGTATTTT. This rearrangement joins TRBV5-1 to TRBJ2-3; 7 positions agree with TRBD2. The V and J ends lost 1 base and 2 bases, in that order; junction bases with no gene match: 4. CDR1 is SGHRS, CDR2 YFSETQ, per germline. This CDR3 region has 15 residues.

The DNA of the CDR3 is TGTGCCAGCAGGCCGGGCCAGAACTACGAGCAGTACTTC. This codes for CASRPGQNYEQYF. The chain has TRBV6-6 and TRBJ2-7, with D unclear. Per the germline V gene, CDR1 is MNHNY and CDR2 is SVGAGI (reference sequence). The CDR3 extends over 13 amino acids. Deletions cut 6 bases from V and 3 bases from J, with 12 bases between.

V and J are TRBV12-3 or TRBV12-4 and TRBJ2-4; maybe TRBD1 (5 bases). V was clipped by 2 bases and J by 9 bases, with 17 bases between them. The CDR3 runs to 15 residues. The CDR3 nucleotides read TGTGCCAGCAGTTTAAATAAAGGGGCGCGAGGCATTCAGTACTTC. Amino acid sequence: CASSLNKGARGIQYF.

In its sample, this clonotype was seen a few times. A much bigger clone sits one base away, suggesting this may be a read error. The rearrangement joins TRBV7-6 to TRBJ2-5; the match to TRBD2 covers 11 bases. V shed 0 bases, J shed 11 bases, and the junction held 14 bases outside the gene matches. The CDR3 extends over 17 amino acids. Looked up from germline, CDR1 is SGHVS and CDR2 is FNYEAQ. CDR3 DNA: TGTGCCAGCAGCTTAGCGGGTAGCGGGAGGGCGGTCAATGAGCAGTACTTC. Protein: CASSLAGSGRAVNEQYF.

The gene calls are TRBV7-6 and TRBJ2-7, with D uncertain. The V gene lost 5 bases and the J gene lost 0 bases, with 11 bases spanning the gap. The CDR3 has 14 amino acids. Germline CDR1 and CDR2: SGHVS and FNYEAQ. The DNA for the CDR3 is TGTGCCAGCAGCCTGCCCGGAACCTCCTACGAGCAGTACTTC. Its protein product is CASSLPGTSYEQYF.

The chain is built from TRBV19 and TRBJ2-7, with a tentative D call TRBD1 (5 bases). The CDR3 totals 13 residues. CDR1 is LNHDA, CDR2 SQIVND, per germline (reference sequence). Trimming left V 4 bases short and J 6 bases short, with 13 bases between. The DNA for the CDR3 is TGTGCCAGTAGTACCCAAGGGGCCAGCGAGCAGTACTTC. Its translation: CASSTQGASEQYF.